Listed below are T cell receptor beta chains from one sample, sequenced in a study of cytomegalovirus exposure and HLA in healthy donors. Produced via immunoSEQ multiplex PCR; TCRdb's table is partial and in-frame only. The data hold over 130,000 clones, with under 75% observed a single time. Sample: PBMCs. These receptors came from a woman aged 60-70 years in good health and CMV-seropositive. Each CDR3 is given without its conserved first and last residue.

CDR3: ASSLSRIQETQY
V: TRBV13

CDR3: ASSSTSGSYEQF
V: TRBV5-6

CDR3: ASSEGGDHTEAF
V: TRBV9

CDR3: ATSSGTGGAGQETQY
V: TRBV5-1

CDR3: ASSTLGGSGTTYNEQF
V: TRBV19

CDR3: ASRVDRGGNQPQH
V: TRBV6-1

CDR3: ASSQGRSSSYNEQF
V: TRBV11-1

CDR3: ASSLPGGQSSYEQY
V: TRBV7-9

CDR3: ASRLAGASTDTQY
V: TRBV9

CDR3: SVDGGARGTEAF
V: TRBV29-1

CDR3: ASSPTHGETQY
V: TRBV18

CDR3: ASSQDRDYGYT
V: TRBV4-3

CDR3: ASSGGVDTPSHS
V: TRBV2

CDR3: ASSSDRERYGYT
V: TRBV6-6

CDR3: ASSVGEAGGQSDEQF
V: TRBV2

CDR3: ASSLRGSYEQY
V: TRBV27

CDR3: ASSFRRSSYEQY
V: TRBV27

CDR3: ASSARLADQETQY
V: TRBV7-9

CDR3: ASSVEGVQDTEAF
V: TRBV9

CDR3: ASSATGTVSGNTIY
V: TRBV19

CDR3: ASSFGIGGYT
V: TRBV28

CDR3: ASSRQGAYGYT
V: TRBV28

CDR3: ASSLGPGFMDTQY
V: TRBV11-2

CDR3: ATSKDRLTDTQY
V: TRBV15

CDR3: AWKTLSPPSYEQY
V: TRBV30

CDR3: ASSPNTGIMAEAF
V: TRBV6-5

CDR3: ASKGRPVRTGELF
V: TRBV6-5

CDR3: ASSQGRDQETQY
V: TRBV11-3

CDR3: ASSSKDTQY
V: TRBV18

CDR3: ASSQGASGNQPQH
V: TRBV18

CDR3: AISESELAGGVYEQY
V: TRBV10-3

CDR3: ASRQDSYSNQPQH
V: TRBV19

CDR3: ASSLGLGTSSTDTQY
V: TRBV5-1

CDR3: ASSPRGPSGGNEQF
V: TRBV11-3

CDR3: ATQRDRDYGYT
V: TRBV10-3

CDR3: ASSFGKGTDTQY
V: TRBV7-9

CDR3: ASSLAGNSHEQY
V: TRBV28

CDR3: ASSPDWREYNEQF
V: TRBV7-8

CDR3: AIRGDRDQPQH
V: TRBV10-3

CDR3: ASRPQGVGDAAY
V: TRBV7-2

CDR3: ASSEGVGRVVDQPQH
V: TRBV10-2

CDR3: ASSAQQGLQYGYT
V: TRBV9

CDR3: AWNQRERIYEQY
V: TRBV30

CDR3: ASSPIATEYEQY
V: TRBV18

CDR3: ATSQQGALSNQPQH
V: TRBV10-3

CDR3: ASSIPTGNEQY
V: TRBV5-1

CDR3: ASSSESGYSYEQY
V: TRBV19

CDR3: ASSKGTSGEETQY
V: TRBV5-1

CDR3: ASSLQGDGYT
V: TRBV25-1

CDR3: ASSMTGGNQPQH
V: TRBV19